These 4 T cell receptor beta chains came from one sample sequenced in a study of blood T cell repertoires in COVID-19. The assay was immunoSEQ multiplex PCR, and TCRdb's table has in-frame clones only and misses some. This table holds a few hundred thousand clones, roughly 88% found once. The sequencing sample was made of peripheral blood. Receptor source: a woman aged 70-85 years with acute or convalescent COVID-19.

This clone was found once. This sequence joins TRBV5-6 and TRBJ1-1; D is unresolved. Looked up from germline, CDR1 is SGHDT and CDR2 is YYEEEE. CDR3 length: 14 amino acids. V was shortened by 1 base and J by 7 bases, with 14 bases between the two germline ends. The CDR3 DNA reads TGTGCCAGCAGCTTGAACTTGAGAGAGGGTGAAGCTTTCTTT. Translation gives CASSLNLREGEAFF.

J is TRBJ2-1 and V is TRBV5-8; a possible D gene is TRBD2 (6 bases). This CDR3 is 15 amino acids long. Between the trimmed V and J ends, which lost 4 bases and 5 bases, there was a span of 16 bases. Germline loops: CDR1 SGHTS, CDR2 YDEGEE. The CDR3 DNA reads as TGTGCCAGCAGCATGGGACTGACCTTCGACAATGAGCAGTTCTTC. Translation gives CASSMGLTFDNEQFF.

V gene TRBV2 combines with J gene TRBJ2-2; 7 bases align to TRBD1. The CDR3 extends over 16 amino acids. After removal of 4 bases from V and 1 base from J, the junction contained 6 bases not matched to a gene. The germline gives CDR1 SNHLY, CDR2 FYNNEI. CDR3 sequence (DNA): TGTGCCAGCAGTGCAAAAACAGGGGTGAACACCGGGGAGCTGTTTTTT. This gives the protein CASSAKTGVNTGELFF.

V and J are TRBV6-1 and TRBJ2-7, with 7 bases matching TRBD2. Germline V gene sequence: CDR1 MNHNS, CDR2 SASEGT. Germline trimming cut 2 bases from V and 3 bases from J; bases unmatched to any gene: 7. This CDR3 comprises 15 residues. This chain's CDR3 is CASSETAGEFYEQYF. CDR3 nucleotide sequence: TGTGCCAGCAGTGAAACCGCGGGGGAGTTCTACGAGCAGTACTTC.